This section outlines one T cell receptor (beta chain) sequence together with its context. Its matching antigen is unknown. The data belong to a study of Graves' ophthalmopathy and Graves' hyperthyroidism. The study, taken as a whole, reports: The authors also found most expanded thyroid clonotypes above 0.001 frequency in blood. A roughly 81% specificity and about 90% sensitivity were achieved by a 13-signature model that separated ophthalmopathy from stable hyperthyroidism.

The diagnosis combined clinical symptoms, thyroxine, TRAb, thyroid ultrasound and orbital computed tomography scans. The CDR3 is 14 amino acids. V was trimmed by 2 bases and J by 0 bases, leaving 8 bases between them. Germline-derived CDR1 and CDR2 are LGHDT and YNNKEL (reference sequence). Investigators amplified TCR beta CDR3 regions from RNA transcripts. First-round RT-PCR used HTBI primers; second-round multiplex PCR followed. One entry per CDR3 protein, called by TCRdb with MiXCR from the multiplex PCR reads. There are about 220,000 distinct CDR3 sequences in the sample; roughly a fifth occur only once, and approximately 39% lies in the top ten.

Material for sequencing was peripheral blood. The chain couples TRBV3-1 to TRBJ2-7; no definite D call. The sequence derives from a woman aged 45-65 years with Graves' ophthalmopathy. CDR3 loop: CASSQNTFSYEQYF. The CDR3 DNA reads as TGTGCCAGCAGCCAAAACACCTTCTCCTACGAGCAGTACTTC.